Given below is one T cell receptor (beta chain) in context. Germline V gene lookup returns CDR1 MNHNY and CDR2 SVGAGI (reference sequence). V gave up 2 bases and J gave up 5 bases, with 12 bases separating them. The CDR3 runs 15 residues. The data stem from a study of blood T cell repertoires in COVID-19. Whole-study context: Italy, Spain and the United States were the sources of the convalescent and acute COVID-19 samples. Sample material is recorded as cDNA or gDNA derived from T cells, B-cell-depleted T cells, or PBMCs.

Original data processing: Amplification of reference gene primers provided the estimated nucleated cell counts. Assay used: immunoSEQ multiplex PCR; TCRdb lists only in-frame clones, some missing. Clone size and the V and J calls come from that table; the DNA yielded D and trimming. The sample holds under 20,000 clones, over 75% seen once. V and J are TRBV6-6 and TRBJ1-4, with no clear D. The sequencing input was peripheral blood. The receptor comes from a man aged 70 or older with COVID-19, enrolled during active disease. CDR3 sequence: CASSYTGFQNEKLFF. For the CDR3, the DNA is TGTGCCAGCAGTTACACCGGGTTCCAAAATGAAAAACTGTTTTTT.